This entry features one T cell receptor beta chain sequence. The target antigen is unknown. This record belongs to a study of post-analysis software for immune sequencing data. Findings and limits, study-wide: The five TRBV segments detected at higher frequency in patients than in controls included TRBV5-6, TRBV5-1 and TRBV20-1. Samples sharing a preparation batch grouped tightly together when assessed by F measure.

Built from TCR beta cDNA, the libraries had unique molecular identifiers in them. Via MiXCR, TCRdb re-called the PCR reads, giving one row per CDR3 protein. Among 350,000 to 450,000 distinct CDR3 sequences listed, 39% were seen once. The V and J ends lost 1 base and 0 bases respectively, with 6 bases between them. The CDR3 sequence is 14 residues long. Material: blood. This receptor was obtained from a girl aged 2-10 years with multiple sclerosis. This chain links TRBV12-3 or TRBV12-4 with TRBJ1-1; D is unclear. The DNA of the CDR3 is TGTGCCAGCAGTTTAGGTAGCATGAACACTGAAGCTTTCTTT. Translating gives CASSLGSMNTEAFF.